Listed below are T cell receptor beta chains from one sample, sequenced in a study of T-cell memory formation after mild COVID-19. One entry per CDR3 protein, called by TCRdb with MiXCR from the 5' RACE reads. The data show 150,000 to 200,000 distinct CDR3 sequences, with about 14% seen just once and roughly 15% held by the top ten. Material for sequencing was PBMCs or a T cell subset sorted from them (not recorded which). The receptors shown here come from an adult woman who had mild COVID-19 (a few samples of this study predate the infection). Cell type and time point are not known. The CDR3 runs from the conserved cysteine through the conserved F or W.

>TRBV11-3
CASSPRTGHTEAFF
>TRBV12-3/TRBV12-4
CASGLGVSSYNEQFF
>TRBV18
CASSPIAASTDTQYF
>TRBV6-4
CASSDAPASGGASDTQYF
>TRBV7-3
CASSQGLAGGPQNEQFF
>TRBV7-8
CASSPWTGAGNTEAFF
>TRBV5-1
CASRSGDGQYF
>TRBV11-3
CASSKAGLYNEQFF
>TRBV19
CASSPRTGGLFEQYF
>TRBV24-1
CATSEAEGGPNTDTQYF
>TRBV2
CATLTDSYEQYF
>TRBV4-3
CASSPGQGNEQYF
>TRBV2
CASTLGGTLHF
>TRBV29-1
CSVLGDTSYEQYF
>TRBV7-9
CASTLTEHNSPLHF
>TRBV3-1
CASSLPGQGRGAFF
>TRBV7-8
CASSPRTGHYEQYF
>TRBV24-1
CATSDSLSADEQFF
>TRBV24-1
CATSDPGPGETDTQYF
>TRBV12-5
CASGIATGTGIYGYTF
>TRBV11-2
CASSLVRFTDTQYF
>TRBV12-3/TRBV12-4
CASSFRGGLDIQYF
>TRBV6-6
CASTGSAGANVLTF
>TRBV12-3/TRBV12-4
CASSISGRASYEQYF
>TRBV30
CAWSVKGTRRWAEAFF
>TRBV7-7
CASTNGGSSETQYF
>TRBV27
CASSEPPGELFF
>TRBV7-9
CASRGGGSYGYTF
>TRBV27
CASSFFSDRTDTQYF
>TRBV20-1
CSAREHGTGNEQFF
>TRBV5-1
CASSLGTDYTDTQYF
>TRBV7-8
CASSLGQISYEQYF
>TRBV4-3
CASSQVPGTNEQFF
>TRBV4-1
CASSQGAGGPRDEQFF
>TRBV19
CASTRPNTYNEQFF
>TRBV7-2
CASSLALLEGAEAFF
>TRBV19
CASRDYRGRNTEAFF
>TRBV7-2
CASSFTGKETQYF
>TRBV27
CASSSDSQPGELFF
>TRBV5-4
CARITLVPQETQYF
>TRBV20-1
CSARDDGTNTEAFF
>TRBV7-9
CASSWGQGASYEQYF